This entry lists 31 T cell receptor beta chains sequenced from one sample in a study of tumor-infiltrating lymphocytes in primary liver carcinoma. The authors took blood RNA from unsorted whole blood and also extracted germline DNA. TCR beta cDNA was reverse-transcribed from 500 to 550 ng of total RNA. The reaction used a constant-region primer and ProtoScript II reverse transcriptase. ARM-PCR was slightly modified, and three nested multiplex PCR rounds with it gave rise to the TCR beta libraries. For approximately 11 cycles apiece, the opening two PCR rounds ran with TRBV1-TRBV30 forward primers and a C-beta reverse primer. TCRdb processed the multiplex PCR reads anew with MiXCR; each CDR3 protein has one entry. The data hold a few hundred thousand distinct CDR3 sequences, with approximately 54% observed a single time. Sequencing input: peripheral blood. The receptors originated from a woman aged 25 to 39 with primary liver carcinoma and hepatitis B virus infection.

V is TRBV5-5 and J is TRBJ2-2, with 8 bases lining up with TRBD1. Germline loops: CDR1 SGHKS, CDR2 YYEKEE (reference sequence). The CDR3 totals 15 residues. The V segment lost 6 bases and the J segment 4 bases; nucleotides outside the gene matches: 8. The CDR3 DNA sequence: TGTGCCAGCAAGCCGGGACAGGCGTCCACCGGGGAGCTGTTTTTT. This codes for CASKPGQASTGELFF.

The rearrangement uses TRBV7-9 and TRBJ1-5, with D possibly matching TRBD1 (6 bases). The CDR3 length is 14 residues. Looked up from germline, CDR1 is SEHNR and CDR2 is FQNEAQ (reference sequence). Trimming removed 5 bases at V and 7 bases at J, with 15 bases between. The CDR3 nucleotides read TGTGCCAGCAGCAAAACAGGGTCAGGGCAGCCCCAGCATTTT. It codes for CASSKTGSGQPQHF.

Worth noting for this clonotype: One end of the junction varies from germline; a read error may be responsible. The chain is built from TRBV6-1 and TRBJ1-5; D not resolved. This CDR3 spans 12 amino acids. Germline V lookup: CDR1 MNHNS, CDR2 SASEGT. The CDR3 sequence is CACSDPLQPQHF. Written as DNA, the CDR3 is TGTGCCTGCAGTGATCCCCTCCAGCCCCAGCATTTT.

The CDR3 is CASSPRDRLLAGAYEQYF. The CDR3 DNA reads TGTGCCAGCAGCCCACGGGACAGATTACTAGCGGGAGCCTACGAGCAGTACTTC. The chain joins TRBV6-6 to TRBJ2-7; TRBD2 matches 11 bases. V lost 6 bases, J lost 2 bases, and 15 bases stayed unmatched. Per germline, CDR1 MNHNY and CDR2 SVGAGI (reference sequence). The CDR3 has 18 amino acids.

The chain employs TRBV13 and TRBJ2-2; tentatively, D is TRBD1 or TRBD2 (5 bases each). The CDR3 is made up of 15 amino acids. CDR1 PRHDT and CDR2 FYEKMQ come from the germline V gene (reference sequence). With 7 bases removed from V and 4 bases from J, the gap between germline ends came to 16 bases. The CDR3 sequence: CASNTQEGRTGELFF. Written as DNA, the CDR3 is TGTGCCAGCAACACCCAAGAGGGACGCACCGGGGAGCTGTTTTTT.

With respect to this clonotype: A read error is possible here, since a much larger clone lies one base away. Because it lacks the conserved phenylalanine or tryptophan at the end, this CDR3 is likely a read error. J is TRBJ2-4 and V is TRBV6-6; D not resolved. Germline CDR1 reads MNHNY; CDR2 reads SVGAGI (reference sequence). V lost 0 bases and J lost 0, with 18 bases in between. CDR3 length: 19 residues. The CDR3 DNA reads as TGTGCCAGCAGTTACTCGACCGTCCAGCGAACAGTAGCCAAAAACATTCAGTACTTA. Translated: CASSYSTVQRTVAKNIQYL.

Comment on this clonotype: The conserved phenylalanine or tryptophan is not found at the CDR3 terminus, so this likely reflects a read error. J is TRBJ1-5 and V is TRBV29-1; 9 bases map to TRBD1. Per the germline V gene, CDR1 is SQVTM and CDR2 is ANQGSEA. The CDR3 has 13 amino acids. The CDR3 bases are TGCAGTGTCGGGACAGGGTGGGATCAGCCCCAGCATTAT. This sequence encodes CSVGTGWDQPQHY.

At least ten counts were recorded for this clonotype. J is TRBJ1-3 and V is TRBV29-1, with D perhaps TRBD1 (5 bases). Germline loops: CDR1 SQVTM, CDR2 ANQGSEA. V shed 4 bases and J shed 0 bases, with 13 bases lying between them. The CDR3 loop spans 15 amino acids. The CDR3 loop reads CSVAPTQGSGNTIYF. CDR3 coding DNA: TGCAGCGTTGCCCCCACCCAGGGCTCTGGAAACACCATATATTTT.

The CDR3 DNA reads as TGTGCCAGCAGCTTGGTGGGGACTAGCGGAAGCACAGATACGCAGTATTTT. Translation gives CASSLVGTSGSTDTQYF. The chain has TRBV5-4 and TRBJ2-3, with TRBD2 matching 11 bases. Germline loops: CDR1 SGHNT, CDR2 YYREEE (reference sequence). The CDR3 runs 17 residues. The ends lost 0 bases at V and 0 bases at J; junction bases unmatched: 3. The full variable domain, completed using reference TRBV5-4 and TRBJ2-3, is ETGVTQSPTHLIKTRGQQVTLRCSSQSGHNTVSWYQQALGQGPQFIFQYYREEENGRGNFPPRFSGLQFPNYSSELNVNALELDDSALYLCASSLVGTSGSTDTQYFGPGTRLTVL.

This clonotype came up a few times. The rearrangement links TRBV12-3 or TRBV12-4 to TRBJ2-2; D gene uncertain. The CDR3 consists of 14 residues. The V end was cut by 6 bases, the J end by 3 bases, with 11 bases between. Here the CDR3 DNA reads TGTGCCAGCAGGGGCAGAAGTTACACCGGGGAGCTGTTTTTT. Translating gives CASRGRSYTGELFF.

Worth noting for this clonotype: This may be a read error, as it is one base from a much larger clone. The chain joins TRBV12-3 or TRBV12-4 to TRBJ2-2; D gene uncertain. The CDR3 totals 10 residues. The CDR3: CANSSGELFF. In DNA form, the CDR3 reads TGTGCCAACAGTTCCGGGGAGCTGTTTTTT.

On this clonotype itself: The junction differs from germline at one of its ends, possibly a read error. The chain recombines TRBV6-5 with TRBJ2-4, with D perhaps TRBD2 (5 bases). Per germline, CDR1 MNHEY and CDR2 SVGAGI. This CDR3 has 15 amino acids. As DNA, the CDR3 is TGTGCCAGCAGTCGCGACTATCTAGCCAGAAACATTCAGTACTTC. Its protein product is CASSRDYLARNIQYF.

This clonotype was counted many times. The rearrangement joins TRBV11-2 to TRBJ1-1, with a tentative D call TRBD1 (6 bases). The length of the CDR3 is 16 residues. Deletions cut 3 bases from V and 3 bases from J, with 17 bases between. Germline loops: CDR1 SGHAT, CDR2 FQNNGV. The CDR3 loop is CASSFSFYRGDTEAFF. CDR3 nucleotides: TGTGCCAGCAGCTTTTCATTTTATAGGGGGGACACTGAAGCTTTCTTT.

This clonotype was picked up many times. V and J are TRBV12-3 or TRBV12-4 and TRBJ2-3; no clear D gene. The CDR3 runs 14 residues. V lost 3 bases, J lost 2 bases, and 9 bases lay in between. The DNA of the CDR3 is TGTGCCAGCAGTTTGAATCTTCCCACAGATACGCAGTATTTT. It is translated as CASSLNLPTDTQYF.

Worth noting for this clonotype: Sequence at one end of the junction differs from germline and may be a read error. The V and J genes are TRBV11-2 and TRBJ2-7; TRBD1 matches 8 bases. This CDR3 is 14 amino acids long. CDR1 is SGHAT and CDR2 is FQNNGV in the germline V gene. The CDR3 nucleotides read TGTGCCAGCAGACAAAGGGACAGGTTCTACGATCAGTACTTC. It translates to CASRQRDRFYDQYF.

This chain connects TRBV7-9 to TRBJ1-6, with 9 bases matching TRBD1. This CDR3 spans 16 amino acids. Trimming at V came to 5 bases and at J to 0 bases, leaving 2 bases not matched to a gene. Germline loops: CDR1 SEHNR, CDR2 FQNEAQ (reference sequence). The CDR3 reads CASSPQGASYNSPLHF. In DNA, the CDR3 is TGTGCCAGCAGCCCACAGGGGGCCTCCTATAATTCACCCCTCCACTTT.

The J gene is TRBJ1-2, the V gene TRBV6-5; a possible D gene is TRBD1 (6 bases). Germline CDR1 is MNHEY and CDR2 is SVGAGI. The CDR3 is 16 amino acids. V was pared by 5 bases and J by 6 bases, with 22 bases between. The CDR3 DNA follows: TGTGCCAGCAGTCCAACTCCAGGGGAGTTCAACAATGGCTACACCTTC. Protein product: CASSPTPGEFNNGYTF.

In its sample, this clonotype was seen once. A much larger clone sits a single nucleotide away, making a read error possible. The chain employs TRBV29-1 and TRBJ2-4; weak D call: TRBD1 (6 bases). Germline V gives CDR1 SQVTM, CDR2 ANQGSEA. This CDR3 region has 13 residues. The CDR3 protein is CSVDSSAKNTQYF. CDR3 DNA sequence: TGCAGCGTGGACAGTTCAGCCAAAAACACTCAGTACTTC.

The chain uses TRBV6-2 or TRBV6-3 and TRBJ2-7; TRBD2 aligns across 9 bases. From germline, CDR1 is MNHEY and CDR2 SVGEGT. This CDR3 contains 17 residues. J gave up 6 bases and V 5 bases, and 17 bases lay outside the gene matches. Written as DNA, the CDR3 is TGTGCCAGCAGTCCCCTCAGTCTGGCGGGAGGGCCCCTCGAGCAGTACTTC. It yields the protein CASSPLSLAGGPLEQYF.

This sequence joins TRBV11-2 and TRBJ1-4; D ambiguous. Germline lookup yields CDR1 SGHAT and CDR2 FQNNGV. With 4 bases removed from V and 6 bases from J, the gap between germline ends came to 9 bases. The CDR3 runs 13 residues. The CDR3 protein is CASSSRQDEKLFF. Here the CDR3 DNA reads TGTGCCAGCAGCTCGAGACAAGATGAAAAACTGTTTTTT.

About this clonotype itself: A single base separates this from a much larger clone, so it may be a read error. V is TRBV12-3 or TRBV12-4 and J is TRBJ1-5, with a weak D call TRBD1 (6 bases). This CDR3 comprises 15 residues. In DNA, the CDR3 is TGTGCCAGCAGTTTACAGGGGCATAGCAATCAGCCCCAGCGTTTT. This codes for CASSLQGHSNQPQRF.

The V gene is TRBV12-3 or TRBV12-4, the J gene TRBJ1-6, with D unresolved. This CDR3 comprises 12 residues. The V gene lost 9 bases and the J gene lost 17 bases, with 20 bases spanning the gap. CDR3 region: CASTLDGFLFHF. The DNA for the CDR3 is TGTGCCAGTACCCTCGACGGGTTTCTCTTCCACTTT.

This clonotype was seen more than once but under ten times. V gene TRBV30 combines with J gene TRBJ1-5; no clear D. The germline V and J ends were trimmed by 1 base and 6 bases, with 16 bases remaining between them. Germline lookup yields CDR1 GTSNPN and CDR2 SVGIG (reference sequence). The CDR3 covers 15 residues. The CDR3, as DNA: TGTGCCTGGAGTGATGGTGGAATCTCTGGTCAGCCCCAGCATTTT. Its translation: CAWSDGGISGQPQHF. The variable domain in full, completed from reference TRBV30 and TRBJ1-5, reads SQTIHQWPATLVQPVGSPLSLECTVEGTSNPNLYWYRQAAGRGLQLLFYSVGIGQISSEVPQNLSASRPQDRQFILSSKKLLLSDSGFYLCAWSDGGISGQPQHFGDGTRLSIL.

On this clonotype: One end of the junction does not line up with germline, which may come from a read error. V is TRBV11-2 and J is TRBJ2-7; 9 positions agree with TRBD2. The CDR3 sequence is 15 residues long. The V gene's germline CDR1 is SGHAT and CDR2 FQNNGV. The DNA for the CDR3 is TGTGCCAGCAGCTCCATAGCGGGAGACCCCTACGATCAGTACTTC. As protein: CASSSIAGDPYDQYF.

This clonotype was recorded only once. The conserved phenylalanine or tryptophan is not found at the CDR3 terminus, so this likely reflects a read error. J is TRBJ1-1 and V is TRBV12-3 or TRBV12-4; D remains ambiguous. The CDR3 is 13 residues long. CDR3 protein: CASSPTENTEAFL. In DNA form, the CDR3 reads TGTGCCAGCAGCCCAACGGAGAACACCGAAGCTTTCTTA.

CDR3 bases: TGTGCCAGCAGCCAAGAGGACAGACAAGAGACCCAGTACTTC. Encoded protein: CASSQEDRQETQYF. The chain couples TRBV14 to TRBJ2-5; tentative D call: TRBD1 (6 bases). This CDR3 region has 14 residues. Looked up from germline, CDR1 is SGHDN and CDR2 is FVKESK. Trimming cost V 0 bases and J 2 bases, with 7 bases left between them.

For this clonotype: No conserved phenylalanine or tryptophan is present at the end of the CDR3, so a read error is the likely explanation. The chain combines TRBV4-1 with TRBJ2-7; D is perhaps TRBD2 (5 bases). Germline lookup yields CDR1 MGHRA and CDR2 YSYEKL. The CDR3 totals 15 residues. V was shortened by 7 bases and J by 5 bases, with 21 bases between the two germline ends. The CDR3 nucleotides read TGCGCCAGCAACCCTGTAGGAGGTGAAGTCGACGAGCAGTACATC. It specifies CASNPVGGEVDEQYI.

Of note for this clonotype: An end of the junction differs from the germline gene, which may be a read error. J is TRBJ2-1 and V is TRBV11-3, with TRBD1 as a possible D gene (6 bases). This CDR3 has 14 amino acids. In germline, CDR1 is SGHNT, CDR2 YENEEA. The CDR3: CASNPRDKYNEQFF. CDR3 bases: TGCGCCAGCAACCCCCGGGACAAATACAATGAGCAGTTCTTC.

On this clonotype itself: Being one base from a much bigger clone, this may be a read error. The chain uses TRBV29-1 and TRBJ2-2, with D unresolved. Trimming removed 4 bases at V and 7 bases at J, with 10 bases between. Germline CDR1 is SQVTM and CDR2 is ANQGSEA. This CDR3 region has 12 residues. CDR3 in DNA: TGCAGCGTTGTGACTTGGAGCGGGGAGCTGTTTTTT. It is translated as CSVVTWSGELFF.

The J gene is TRBJ1-1, the V gene TRBV5-5; no clear D. CDR3 length equals 13 residues. Germline CDR1 SGHKS, CDR2 YYEKEE (reference sequence). V gave up 5 bases and J gave up 10 bases, with 18 bases separating them. CDR3 protein: CASRPHGREVAFF. Here the CDR3 DNA reads TGTGCCAGCAGGCCCCATGGGAGGGAAGTAGCTTTCTTT.

There are a few counts of this clonotype. The chain couples TRBV6-5 to TRBJ1-2; D is perhaps TRBD1 (6 bases). Germline V gives CDR1 MNHEY, CDR2 SVGAGI. The CDR3 sequence is 14 residues long. Trimming took 3 bases from V and 4 from J, leaving 12 bases between them. CDR3 DNA: TGTGCCAGCAGTTATGGCGGGGGGCTCTATGGCTACACCTTC. This sequence encodes CASSYGGGLYGYTF.